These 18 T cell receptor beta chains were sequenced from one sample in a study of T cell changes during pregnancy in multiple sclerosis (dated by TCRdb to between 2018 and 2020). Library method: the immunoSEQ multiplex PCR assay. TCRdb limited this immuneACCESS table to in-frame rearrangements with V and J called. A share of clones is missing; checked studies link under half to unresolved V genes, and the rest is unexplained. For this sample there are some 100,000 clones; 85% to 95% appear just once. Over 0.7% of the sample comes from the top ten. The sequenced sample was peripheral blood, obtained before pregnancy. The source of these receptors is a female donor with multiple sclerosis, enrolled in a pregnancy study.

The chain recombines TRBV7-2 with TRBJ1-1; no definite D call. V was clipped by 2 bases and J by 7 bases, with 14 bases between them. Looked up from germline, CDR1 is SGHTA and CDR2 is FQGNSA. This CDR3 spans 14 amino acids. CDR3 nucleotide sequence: TGTGCCAGCAGCTTATCGTCCATTCGGGGTGAAGCTTTCTTT. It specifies CASSLSSIRGEAFF.

The CDR3, as DNA: TGCGCCAGCAGCCTCCGGACTAGCGGGTTCCCCATAGCCAAAAACATTCAGTACTTC. Protein product: CASSLRTSGFPIAKNIQYF. This rearrangement joins TRBV4-1 to TRBJ2-4, with 11 bases fitting TRBD2. CDR1 MGHRA and CDR2 YSYEKL come from the germline V gene. J gave up 0 bases and V 4 bases, and 11 bases lay outside the gene matches. This CDR3 region has 19 residues.

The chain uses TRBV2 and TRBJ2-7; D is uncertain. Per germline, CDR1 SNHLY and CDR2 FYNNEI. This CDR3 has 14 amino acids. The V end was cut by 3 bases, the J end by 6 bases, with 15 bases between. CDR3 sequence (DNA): TGTGCCAGCAGTGATCGACTGAGCCCCTGCGAGCAGTACTTC. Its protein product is CASSDRLSPCEQYF.

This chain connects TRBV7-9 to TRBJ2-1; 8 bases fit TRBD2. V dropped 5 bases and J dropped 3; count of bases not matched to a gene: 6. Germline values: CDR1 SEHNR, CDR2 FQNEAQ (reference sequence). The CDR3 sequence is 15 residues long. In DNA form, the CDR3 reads TGTGCCAGCAGCCCAACTAGCGGAGACTACAATGAGCAGTTCTTC. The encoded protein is CASSPTSGDYNEQFF.

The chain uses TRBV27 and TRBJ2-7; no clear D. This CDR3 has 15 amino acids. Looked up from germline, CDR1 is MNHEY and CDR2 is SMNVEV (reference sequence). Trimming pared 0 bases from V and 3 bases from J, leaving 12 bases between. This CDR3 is CASSLSSGSSYEQYF. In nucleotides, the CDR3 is TGTGCCAGCAGTTTATCATCTGGCTCTAGCTACGAGCAGTACTTC.

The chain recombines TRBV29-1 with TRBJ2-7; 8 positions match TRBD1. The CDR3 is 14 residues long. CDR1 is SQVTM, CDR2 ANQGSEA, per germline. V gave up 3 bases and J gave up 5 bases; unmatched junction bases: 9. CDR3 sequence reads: CSVEGTGNWDEQYF. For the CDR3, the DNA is TGCAGCGTTGAGGGGACAGGAAATTGGGACGAGCAGTACTTC.

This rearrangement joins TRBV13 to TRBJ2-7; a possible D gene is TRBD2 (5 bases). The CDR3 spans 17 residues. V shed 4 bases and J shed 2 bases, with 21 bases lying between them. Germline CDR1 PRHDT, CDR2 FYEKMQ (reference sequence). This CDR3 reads CASSSSPPDLRAYEQYF. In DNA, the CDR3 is TGTGCCAGCAGCTCCTCCCCCCCCGATTTGCGGGCCTACGAGCAGTACTTC. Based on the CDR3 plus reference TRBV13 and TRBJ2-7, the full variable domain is AAGVIQSPRHLIKEKRETATLKCYPIPRHDTVYWYQQGPGQDPQFLISFYEKMQSDKGSIPDRFSAQQFSDYHSELNMSSLELGDSALYFCASSSSPPDLRAYEQYFGPGTRLTVT.

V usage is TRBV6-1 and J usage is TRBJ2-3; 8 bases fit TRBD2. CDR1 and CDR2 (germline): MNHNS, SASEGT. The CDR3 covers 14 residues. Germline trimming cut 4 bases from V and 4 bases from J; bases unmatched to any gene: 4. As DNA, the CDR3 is TGTGCCAGCAGTGGAGGACTAGCTCCAGATACGCAGTATTTT. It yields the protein CASSGGLAPDTQYF.

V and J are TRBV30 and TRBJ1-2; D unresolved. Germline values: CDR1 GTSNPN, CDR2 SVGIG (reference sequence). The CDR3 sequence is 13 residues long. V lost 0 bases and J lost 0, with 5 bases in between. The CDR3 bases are TGTGCCTGGAGTGTGTCAGCTAACTATGGCTACACCTTC. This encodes CAWSVSANYGYTF.

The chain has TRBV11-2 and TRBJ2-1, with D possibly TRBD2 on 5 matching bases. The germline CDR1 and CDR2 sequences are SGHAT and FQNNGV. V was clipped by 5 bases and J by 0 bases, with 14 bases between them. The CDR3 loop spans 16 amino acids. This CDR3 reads CASSAPSGSSYNEQFF. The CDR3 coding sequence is TGTGCCAGCAGCGCCCCGTCTGGGAGCTCCTACAATGAGCAGTTCTTC.

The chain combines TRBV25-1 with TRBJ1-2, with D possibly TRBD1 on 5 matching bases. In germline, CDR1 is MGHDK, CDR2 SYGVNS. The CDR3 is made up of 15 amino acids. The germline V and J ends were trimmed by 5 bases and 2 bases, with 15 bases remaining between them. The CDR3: CASSSSQGWNYGYTF. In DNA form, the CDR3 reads TGTGCCAGCAGTTCTAGTCAGGGATGGAACTATGGCTACACCTTC.

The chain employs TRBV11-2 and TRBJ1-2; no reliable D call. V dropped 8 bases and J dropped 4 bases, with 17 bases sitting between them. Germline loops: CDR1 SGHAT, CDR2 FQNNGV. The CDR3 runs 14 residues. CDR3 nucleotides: TGTGCCAGCCGTAGCTCGGGTCACGGCTATGGCTACACCTTC. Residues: CASRSSGHGYGYTF.

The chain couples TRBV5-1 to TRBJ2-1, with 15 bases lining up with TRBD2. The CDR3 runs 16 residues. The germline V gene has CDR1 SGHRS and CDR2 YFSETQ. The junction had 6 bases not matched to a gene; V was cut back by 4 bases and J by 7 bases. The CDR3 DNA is TGCGCCAGCAGCCCTGGGACTAGCGGGAGGATAAATGAGCAGTTCTTC. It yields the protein CASSPGTSGRINEQFF.

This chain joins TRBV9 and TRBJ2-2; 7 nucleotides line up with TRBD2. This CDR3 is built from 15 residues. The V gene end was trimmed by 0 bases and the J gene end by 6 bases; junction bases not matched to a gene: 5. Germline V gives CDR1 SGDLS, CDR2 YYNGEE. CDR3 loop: CASSVAVSGPGELFF. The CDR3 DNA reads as TGTGCCAGCAGCGTAGCGGTTAGCGGGCCCGGGGAGCTGTTTTTT.

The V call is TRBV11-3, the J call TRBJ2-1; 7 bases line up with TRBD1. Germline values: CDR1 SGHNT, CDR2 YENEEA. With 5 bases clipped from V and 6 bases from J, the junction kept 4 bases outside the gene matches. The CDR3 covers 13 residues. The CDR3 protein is CASSQTGPNEQFF. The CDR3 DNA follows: TGTGCCAGCAGCCAGACAGGGCCCAATGAGCAGTTCTTC.

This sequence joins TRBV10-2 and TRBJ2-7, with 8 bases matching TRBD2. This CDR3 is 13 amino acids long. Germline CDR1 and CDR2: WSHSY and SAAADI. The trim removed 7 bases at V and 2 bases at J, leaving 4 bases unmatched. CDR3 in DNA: TGCGCCAGCAAAGCGGGAGCCCCCTACGAGCAGTACTTC. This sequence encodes CASKAGAPYEQYF.

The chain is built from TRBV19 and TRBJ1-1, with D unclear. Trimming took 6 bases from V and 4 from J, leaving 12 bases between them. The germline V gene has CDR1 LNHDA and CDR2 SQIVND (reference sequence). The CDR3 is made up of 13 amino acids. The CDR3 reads CASRPSQVTEAFF. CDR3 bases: TGTGCCAGTAGGCCCAGTCAGGTCACTGAAGCTTTCTTT.

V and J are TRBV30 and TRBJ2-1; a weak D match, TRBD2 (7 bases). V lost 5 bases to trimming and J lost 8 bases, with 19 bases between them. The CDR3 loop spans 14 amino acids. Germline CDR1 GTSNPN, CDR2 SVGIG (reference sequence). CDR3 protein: CAWSRGQGRDEQFF. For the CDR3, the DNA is TGTGCCTGGTCTCGGGGGCAGGGGAGGGATGAGCAGTTCTTC. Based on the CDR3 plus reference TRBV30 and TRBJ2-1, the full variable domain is SQTIHQWPATLVQPVGSPLSLECTVEGTSNPNLYWYRQAAGRGLQLLFYSVGIGQISSEVPQNLSASRPQDRQFILSSKKLLLSDSGFYLCAWSRGQGRDEQFFGPGTRLTVL.